The clone carrying this T cell receptor (beta chain) has just a few counts. The read gets to within 3 residues of the CDR3 end, and the germline J gene fills in the rest. These data are taken from a study of T cell clonality in common variable immunodeficiency. The length of the CDR3 is 15 residues. The V end was cut by 4 bases, the J end by 0 bases, with 7 bases between. CDR1 and CDR2 (germline): MNHNS, SASEGT. Method: immunoSEQ multiplex PCR; TCRdb's copy keeps in-frame clones and lacks some. Observed in the sample are some 30,000 clones, none of them singletons. Material: peripheral blood mononuclear cells. The gene calls are TRBV6-1 and TRBJ2-6; D call uncertain. This TCR was sampled from a person aged 18 to 75 in good health. CDR3 bases read: TGTGCCAGCAGTGCCCAGGTCTCTGGGGCCAACGTC. As protein: CASSAQVSGANV. The complete CDR3 sequence is CASSAQVSGANVLTF.